This T cell receptor beta chain appears in the sequencing data of a study of T cell responses to AZD1222 COVID-19 vaccine. Overall study: Samples with a second dose at about 4 or about 12 weeks were pooled together. General observations from the study: Females outnumbered males among donors, who were mostly white British; clonal diversity was possibly underestimated.

Produced via immunoSEQ multiplex PCR; TCRdb's table is partial and in-frame only. The sample includes 200,000 or so clones, almost 95% of them seen just once. As concerns this clone: Its antigen remains unidentified.

Trimming took 3 bases from V and 1 from J, leaving 7 bases between them. The CDR3 is 13 amino acids. Germline lookup yields CDR1 MGHDK and CDR2 SYGVNS. Source: peripheral blood, taken on day 0 of AZD1222 vaccination. This chain links TRBV25-1 with TRBJ2-7; D unresolved. The clonotype was recovered from an adult in good health. Here the CDR3 DNA reads TGTGCCAGCAGTGATCGTCCTTCCTACGAGCAGTACTTC. Its protein is CASSDRPSYEQYF.